The entry below describes one T cell receptor (beta chain). Its antigen is unidentified. Clones were read by immunoSEQ multiplex PCR, and TCRdb kept only the in-frame ones, dropping some. The table lists approximately 13,000 clones, 84% of them singletons, with about a fifth in the top ten. Time point in this sample: approximately 10-day in vitro stimulation with candidate neoantigen peptide 4. This entry belongs to a study of PD-1 blockade in mismatch repair-deficient tumors. There are 11 residues in the CDR3. Germline V gene data show CDR1 as SQVTM and CDR2 as ANQGSEA. V lost 7 bases to trimming and J lost 2 bases, with 8 bases between them.

The chain couples TRBV29-1 to TRBJ1-1; tentative D call: TRBD1 (5 bases). The source of this sequence is an adult with mismatch repair-deficient cancer. The sequences come from cells cultured in vitro, collected from a patient treated with pembrolizumab. CDR3 bases: TGCAGCGCCGACAGTAACACTGAAGCTTTCTTT. This codes for CSADSNTEAFF.